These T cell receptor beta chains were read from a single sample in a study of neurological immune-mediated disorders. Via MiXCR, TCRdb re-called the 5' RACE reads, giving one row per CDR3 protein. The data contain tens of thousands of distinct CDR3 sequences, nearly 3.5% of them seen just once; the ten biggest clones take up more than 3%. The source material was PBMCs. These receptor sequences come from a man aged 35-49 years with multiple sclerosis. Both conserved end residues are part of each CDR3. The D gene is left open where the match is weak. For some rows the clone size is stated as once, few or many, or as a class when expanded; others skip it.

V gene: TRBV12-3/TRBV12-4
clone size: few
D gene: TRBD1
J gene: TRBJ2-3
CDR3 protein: CASSLQPDRGDTQYF
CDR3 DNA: TGTGCCAGCAGCCTTCAACCGGACAGGGGAGATACGCAGTATTTT

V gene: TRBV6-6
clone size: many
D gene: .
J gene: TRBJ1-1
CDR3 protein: CASKTTGNTEAFF
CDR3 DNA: TGTGCCAGCAAAACGACAGGCAACACTGAAGCTTTCTTT

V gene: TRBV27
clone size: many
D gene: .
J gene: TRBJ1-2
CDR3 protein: CAVALRGTFGYGYTF
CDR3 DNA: TGTGCCGTCGCCCTCCGGGGAACCTTTGGCTATGGCTACACCTTC

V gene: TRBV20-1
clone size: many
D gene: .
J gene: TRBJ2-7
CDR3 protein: CSARRNSYEQYF
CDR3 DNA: TGCAGTGCTAGACGGAACTCCTACGAGCAGTACTTC

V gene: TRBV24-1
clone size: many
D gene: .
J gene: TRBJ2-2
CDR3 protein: CATSDSGTHIYTGELFF
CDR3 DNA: TGTGCCACCAGTGATTCCGGGACCCACATATACACCGGGGAGCTGTTTTTT

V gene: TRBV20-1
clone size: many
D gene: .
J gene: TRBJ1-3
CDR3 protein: CSARDRTHSGNTIYF
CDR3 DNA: TGCAGTGCTAGAGATCGGACACACTCTGGAAACACCATATATTTT

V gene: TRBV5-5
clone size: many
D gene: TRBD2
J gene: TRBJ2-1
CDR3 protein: CASMWGGVSYNEQFF
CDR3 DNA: TGTGCCAGCATGTGGGGGGGAGTGTCCTACAATGAGCAGTTCTTC

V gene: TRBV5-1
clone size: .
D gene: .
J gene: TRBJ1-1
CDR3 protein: CASSRDGLEAFF
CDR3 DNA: TGCGCCAGCAGCCGGGACGGTTTAGAAGCTTTCTTT

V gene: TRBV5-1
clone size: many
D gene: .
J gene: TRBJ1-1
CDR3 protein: CASSSLQGAEAFF
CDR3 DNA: TGCGCCAGCAGCTCCTTACAGGGAGCTGAAGCTTTCTTT

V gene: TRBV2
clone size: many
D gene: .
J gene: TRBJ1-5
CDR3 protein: CASSGWGEPQHF
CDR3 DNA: TGTGCCAGCAGTGGCTGGGGAGAGCCCCAGCATTTT

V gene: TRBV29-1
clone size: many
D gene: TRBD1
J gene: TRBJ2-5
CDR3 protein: CSVGTGGEETQYF
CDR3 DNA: TGCAGCGTTGGGACAGGGGGGGAAGAGACCCAGTACTTC

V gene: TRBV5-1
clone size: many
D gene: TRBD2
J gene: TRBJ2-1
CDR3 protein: CASSPGTSGGGEQFF
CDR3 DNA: TGCGCCAGCAGCCCGGGGACTAGCGGGGGTGGTGAGCAGTTCTTC

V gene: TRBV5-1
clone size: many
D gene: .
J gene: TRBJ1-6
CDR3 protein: CASSLGSGANSPLHF
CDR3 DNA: TGCGCCAGCAGCTTGGGCTCAGGAGCCAATTCACCCCTCCACTTT

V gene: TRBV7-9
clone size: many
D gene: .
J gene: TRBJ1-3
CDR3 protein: CASSSGRSSGNTIYF
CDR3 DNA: TGTGCCAGCAGCTCCGGACGTTCCTCTGGAAACACCATATATTTT

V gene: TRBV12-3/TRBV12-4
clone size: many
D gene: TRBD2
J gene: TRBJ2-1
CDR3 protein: CASSLRLAGGPWEQFF
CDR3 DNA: TGTGCCAGCAGCCTCCGACTAGCGGGGGGGCCCTGGGAGCAGTTCTTC

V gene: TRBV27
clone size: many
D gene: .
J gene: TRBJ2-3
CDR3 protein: CASSSSGPPVSNTQYF
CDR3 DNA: TGTGCCAGCAGTTCTTCCGGACCCCCAGTTTCGAATACGCAGTATTTT

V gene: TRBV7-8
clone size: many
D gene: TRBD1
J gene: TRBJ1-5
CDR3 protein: CASSLVPGQGNQPQHF
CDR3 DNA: TGTGCCAGCAGCTTAGTTCCGGGACAGGGGAATCAGCCCCAGCATTTT

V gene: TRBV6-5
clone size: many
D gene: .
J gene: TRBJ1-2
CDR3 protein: CASWARGGTYGYTF
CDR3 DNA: TGTGCCAGCTGGGCGAGGGGGGGAACCTATGGCTACACCTTC

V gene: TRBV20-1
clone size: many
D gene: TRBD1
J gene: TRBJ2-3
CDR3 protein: CSARPGQGTDTQYF
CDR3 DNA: TGCAGTGCTAGACCAGGACAGGGAACAGATACGCAGTATTTT

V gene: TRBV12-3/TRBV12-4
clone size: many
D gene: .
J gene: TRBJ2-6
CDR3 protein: CASTYRDQPSGANVLTF
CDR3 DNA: TGTGCCAGCACCTACCGGGATCAGCCCTCTGGGGCCAACGTCCTGACTTTC

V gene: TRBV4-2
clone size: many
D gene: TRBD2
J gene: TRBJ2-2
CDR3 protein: CASSQDLAGAGELFF
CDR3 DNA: TGTGCCAGCAGCCAAGATTTAGCGGGAGCCGGGGAGCTGTTTTTT

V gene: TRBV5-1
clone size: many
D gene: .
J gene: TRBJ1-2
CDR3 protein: CASSLAGGQNFYGYTF
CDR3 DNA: TGCGCCAGCAGCTTGGCCGGTGGGCAGAACTTCTATGGCTACACCTTC

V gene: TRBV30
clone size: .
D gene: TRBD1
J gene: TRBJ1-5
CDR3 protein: CAWTPGQGGNQPQHF
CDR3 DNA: TGTGCCTGGACACCCGGACAGGGCGGCAATCAGCCCCAGCATTTT

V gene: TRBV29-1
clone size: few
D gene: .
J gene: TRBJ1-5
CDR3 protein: CSGAGGVDQPQHF
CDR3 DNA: TGCAGCGGAGCCGGGGGAGTTGATCAGCCCCAGCATTTT

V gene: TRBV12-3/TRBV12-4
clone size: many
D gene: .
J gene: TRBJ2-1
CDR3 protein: CASSSGTPENEQFF
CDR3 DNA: TGTGCCAGCAGTTCCGGGACACCGGAGAATGAGCAGTTCTTC

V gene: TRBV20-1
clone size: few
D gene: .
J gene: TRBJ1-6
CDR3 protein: CSARRDPGTYNSTLNF
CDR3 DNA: TGCAGTGCTAGACGGGACCCCGGCACCTATAATTCAACCCTCAACTTT

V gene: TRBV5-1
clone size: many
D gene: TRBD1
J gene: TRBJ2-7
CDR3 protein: CASSLSLGTGKNEQYF
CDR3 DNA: TGCGCCAGCAGCCTTTCTTTAGGGACAGGGAAGAACGAGCAGTACTTC

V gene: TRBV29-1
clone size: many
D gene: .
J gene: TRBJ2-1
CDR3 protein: CSAKTTEQFF
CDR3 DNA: TGCAGCGCCAAAACAACTGAGCAGTTCTTC

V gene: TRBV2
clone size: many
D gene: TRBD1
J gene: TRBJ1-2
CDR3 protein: CASSPQGQGVGYTF
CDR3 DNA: TGTGCCAGCAGTCCCCAAGGACAGGGCGTCGGCTACACCTTC

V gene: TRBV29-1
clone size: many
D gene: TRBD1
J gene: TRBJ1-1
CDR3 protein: CSVEDLMTGGDTEAFF
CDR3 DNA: TGCAGCGTTGAAGATCTTATGACAGGGGGGGACACTGAAGCTTTCTTT

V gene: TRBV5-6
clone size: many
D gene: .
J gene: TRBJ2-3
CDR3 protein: CASSLVSNLPGRTDTQYF
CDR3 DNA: TGTGCCAGCAGCTTGGTCTCAAACCTCCCCGGCCGCACAGATACGCAGTATTTT

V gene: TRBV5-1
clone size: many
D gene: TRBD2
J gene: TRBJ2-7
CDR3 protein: CASSLERGAGEQYF
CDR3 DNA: TGCGCCAGCAGCTTGGAGAGGGGAGCGGGGGAGCAGTACTTC

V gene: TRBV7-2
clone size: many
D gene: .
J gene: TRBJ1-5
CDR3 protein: CASSLVAGLNQPQHF
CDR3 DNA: TGTGCCAGCAGCTTAGTCGCGGGGTTAAATCAGCCCCAGCATTTT

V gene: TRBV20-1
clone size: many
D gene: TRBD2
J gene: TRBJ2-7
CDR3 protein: CSVNGRKYEQYF
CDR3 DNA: TGCAGTGTGAACGGGAGGAAGTACGAGCAGTACTTC

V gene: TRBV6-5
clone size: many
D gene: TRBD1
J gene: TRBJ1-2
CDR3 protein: CASSNTGTGPYGYTF
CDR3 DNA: TGTGCCAGCAGTAATACCGGGACAGGGCCCTATGGCTACACCTTC

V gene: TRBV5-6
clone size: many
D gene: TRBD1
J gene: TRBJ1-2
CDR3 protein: CASSFGRGLYGYTF
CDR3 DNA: TGTGCCAGCAGCTTCGGCAGGGGGCTTTATGGCTACACCTTC

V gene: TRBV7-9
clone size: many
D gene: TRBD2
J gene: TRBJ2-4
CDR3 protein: CASSPGTSVNIQYF
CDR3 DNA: TGTGCCAGCAGCCCCGGGACTAGCGTTAACATTCAGTACTTC

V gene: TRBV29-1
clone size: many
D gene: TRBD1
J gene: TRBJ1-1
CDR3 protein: CSVGGQGGGYTEAFF
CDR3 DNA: TGCAGCGTTGGTGGACAGGGCGGTGGGTACACTGAAGCTTTCTTT

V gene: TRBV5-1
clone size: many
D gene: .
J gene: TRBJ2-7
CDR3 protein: CASSLWGQAYEQYF
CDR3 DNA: TGCGCCAGCAGCTTGTGGGGACAAGCCTACGAGCAGTACTTC

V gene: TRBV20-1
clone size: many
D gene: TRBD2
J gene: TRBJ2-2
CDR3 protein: CSARAGGLGGSGELFF
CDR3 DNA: TGCAGTGCTAGAGCGGGCGGACTAGGAGGGTCCGGGGAGCTGTTTTTT

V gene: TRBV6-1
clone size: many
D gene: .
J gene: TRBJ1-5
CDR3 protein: CASTLLGGQPQHF
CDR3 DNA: TGTGCCAGCACCCTTTTGGGTGGACAGCCCCAGCATTTT

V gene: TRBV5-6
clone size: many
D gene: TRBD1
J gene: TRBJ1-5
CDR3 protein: CASSSTGGHQPQHF
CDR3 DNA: TGTGCCAGCAGCTCGACAGGGGGCCATCAGCCCCAGCATTTT

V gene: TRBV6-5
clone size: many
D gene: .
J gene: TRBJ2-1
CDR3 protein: CASSTLESSYNEQFF
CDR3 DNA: TGTGCCAGCAGCACCCTAGAAAGCTCCTACAATGAGCAGTTCTTC

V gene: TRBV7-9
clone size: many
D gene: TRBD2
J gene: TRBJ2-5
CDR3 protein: CASSFTSAGETQYF
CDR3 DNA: TGTGCCAGCAGCTTTACTAGCGCTGGAGAGACCCAGTACTTC

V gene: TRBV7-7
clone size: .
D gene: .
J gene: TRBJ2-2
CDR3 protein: CASSPNTGALFF
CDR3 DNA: TGTGCCAGCAGCCCGAACACCGGGGCGCTGTTTTTT

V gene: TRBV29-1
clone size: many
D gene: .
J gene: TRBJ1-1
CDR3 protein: CSVERGKRLSDEAFF
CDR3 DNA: TGCAGCGTTGAAAGGGGAAAAAGGCTAAGCGACGAAGCTTTCTTT